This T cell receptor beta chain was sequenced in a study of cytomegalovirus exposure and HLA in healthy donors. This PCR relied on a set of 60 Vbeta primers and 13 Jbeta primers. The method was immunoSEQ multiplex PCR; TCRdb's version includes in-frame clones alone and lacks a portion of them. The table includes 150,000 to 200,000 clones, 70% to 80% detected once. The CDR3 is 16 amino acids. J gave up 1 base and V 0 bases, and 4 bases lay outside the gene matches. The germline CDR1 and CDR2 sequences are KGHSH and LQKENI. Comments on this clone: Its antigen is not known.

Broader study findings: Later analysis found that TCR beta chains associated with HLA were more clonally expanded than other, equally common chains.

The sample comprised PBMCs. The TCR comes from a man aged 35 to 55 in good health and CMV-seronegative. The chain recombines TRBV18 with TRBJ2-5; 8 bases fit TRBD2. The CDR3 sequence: CASSPPSGGIQETQYF. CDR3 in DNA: TGTGCCAGCTCACCACCCAGCGGGGGAATCCAAGAGACCCAGTACTTC. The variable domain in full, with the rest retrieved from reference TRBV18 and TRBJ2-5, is NAGVMQNPRHLVRRRGQEARLRCSPMKGHSHVYWYRQLPEEGLKFMVYLQKENIIDESGMPKERFSAEFPKEGPSILRIQQVVRGDSAAYFCASSPPSGGIQETQYFGPGTRLLVL.